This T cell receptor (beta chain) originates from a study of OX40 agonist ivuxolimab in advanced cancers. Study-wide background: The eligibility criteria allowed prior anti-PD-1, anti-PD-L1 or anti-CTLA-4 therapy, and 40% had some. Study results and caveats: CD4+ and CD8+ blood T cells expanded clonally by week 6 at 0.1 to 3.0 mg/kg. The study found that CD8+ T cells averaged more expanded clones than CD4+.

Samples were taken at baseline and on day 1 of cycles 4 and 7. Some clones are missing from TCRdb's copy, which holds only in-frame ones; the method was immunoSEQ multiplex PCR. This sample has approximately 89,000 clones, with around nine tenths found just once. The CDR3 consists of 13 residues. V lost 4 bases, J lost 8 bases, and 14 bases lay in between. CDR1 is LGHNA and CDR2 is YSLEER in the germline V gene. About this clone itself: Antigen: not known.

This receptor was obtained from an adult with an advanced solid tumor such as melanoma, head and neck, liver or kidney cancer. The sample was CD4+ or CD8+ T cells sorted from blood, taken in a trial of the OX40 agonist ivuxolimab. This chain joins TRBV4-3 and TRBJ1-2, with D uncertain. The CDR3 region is CASSPEGRTGYTF. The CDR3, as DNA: TGCGCCAGCAGCCCGGAGGGAAGGACCGGCTACACCTTC.